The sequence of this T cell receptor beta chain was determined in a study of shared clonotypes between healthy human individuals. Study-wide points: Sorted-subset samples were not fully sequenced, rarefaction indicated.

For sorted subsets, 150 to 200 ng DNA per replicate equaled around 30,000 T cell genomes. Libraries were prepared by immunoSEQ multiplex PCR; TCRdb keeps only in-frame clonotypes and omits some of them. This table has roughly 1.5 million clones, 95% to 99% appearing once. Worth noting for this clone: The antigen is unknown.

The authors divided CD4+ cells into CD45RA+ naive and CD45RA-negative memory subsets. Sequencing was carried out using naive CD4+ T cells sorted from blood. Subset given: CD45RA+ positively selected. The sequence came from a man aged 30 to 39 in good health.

CDR3 loop: CASSVGLAGAGVLNEQFF. CDR3 nucleotide sequence: TGTGCCAGCAGCGTAGGACTAGCGGGAGCCGGTGTGTTGAATGAGCAGTTCTTC. The chain is built from TRBV9 and TRBJ2-1; TRBD2 agrees at 12 bases. V dropped 0 bases and J dropped 7; count of bases not matched to a gene: 11. Germline loops: CDR1 SGDLS, CDR2 YYNGEE. CDR3 length: 18 residues.